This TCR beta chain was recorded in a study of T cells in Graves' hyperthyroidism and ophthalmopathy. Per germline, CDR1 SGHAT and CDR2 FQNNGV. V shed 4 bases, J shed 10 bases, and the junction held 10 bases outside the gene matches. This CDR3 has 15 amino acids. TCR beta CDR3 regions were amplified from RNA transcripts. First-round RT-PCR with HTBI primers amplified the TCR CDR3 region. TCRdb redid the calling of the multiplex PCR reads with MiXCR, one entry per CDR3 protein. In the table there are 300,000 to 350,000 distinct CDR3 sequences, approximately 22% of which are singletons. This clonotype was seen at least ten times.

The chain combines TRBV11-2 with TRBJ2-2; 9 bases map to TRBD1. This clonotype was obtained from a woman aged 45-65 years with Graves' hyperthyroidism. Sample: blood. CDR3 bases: TGTGCCAGCAGCTCCGGACAGGGGTGGGCCGCGGAGCTGTTTTTT. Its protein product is CASSSGQGWAAELFF.